The 23 T cell receptor beta chains reported below all come from one sample, sequenced in a study of cytomegalovirus exposure and HLA in healthy donors. Primers: 60 Vbeta forward and 13 Jbeta reverse. Produced via immunoSEQ multiplex PCR; TCRdb's table is partial and in-frame only. This sample yields 95,000 to 100,000 clones, of which roughly 70% are seen a single time; 8% to 13% belongs to the top ten. Material: PBMCs. Receptors were obtained from a man over 45 in good health and CMV-seronegative.

DNA of the CDR3: TGTGCCAGCAGCTTTAGGAGCGATGAGCAGTTCTTC. This sequence encodes CASSFRSDEQFF. The genes are TRBV4-2 and TRBJ2-1; no clear D gene. The CDR3 has 12 residues. V gave up 5 bases and J gave up 8 bases, with 10 bases separating them. Germline CDR1 reads LGHNA; CDR2 reads YNFKEQ.

The rearrangement joins TRBV5-1 to TRBJ1-2, with D possibly TRBD1 on 5 matching bases. V lost 4 bases and J 1 base, leaving 14 bases between the germline ends. Germline assignment: CDR1 SGHRS and CDR2 YFSETQ. CDR3 length equals 15 residues. DNA for the CDR3: TGCGCCAGCAGCCCGGCGGGGCGGAATAACTATGGCTACACCTTC. This codes for CASSPAGRNNYGYTF.

This clone appeared a single time. V usage is TRBV28 and J usage is TRBJ1-6; 7 bases line up with TRBD1. There are 14 residues in the CDR3. Germline V gives CDR1 MDHEN, CDR2 SYDVKM. After removal of 8 bases from V and 7 bases from J, the junction contained 8 bases not matched to a gene. The CDR3 DNA sequence: TGTGCCAGCCGACTACAGGGGTGGAATTCACCCCTCCACTTT. Translated, it gives CASRLQGWNSPLHF.

The rearrangement uses TRBV19 and TRBJ2-3, with 10 bases lining up with TRBD1. The CDR3 spans 15 residues. V dropped 9 bases and J dropped 4; count of bases not matched to a gene: 10. CDR1 and CDR2 from the germline V gene are LNHDA and SQIVND (reference sequence). DNA of the CDR3: TGTGCCAGCGGAAGGACAGGGGGAATTTCAGATACGCAGTATTTT. Protein product: CASGRTGGISDTQYF.

This clone appeared a few times. This chain connects TRBV7-2 to TRBJ2-3; 12 bases map to TRBD2. V trimming: 5 bases; J trimming: 8 bases; junction bases outside the gene matches: 11. CDR1 is SGHTA and CDR2 is FQGNSA in the germline V gene. The length of the CDR3 is 16 residues. CDR3 region: CASSARLAGVPSTQYF. Here the CDR3 DNA reads TGTGCCAGCAGCGCGAGACTAGCGGGGGTTCCCAGTACGCAGTATTTT.

The V gene is TRBV11-2, the J gene TRBJ1-1; the D is unclear. V lost 3 bases to trimming and J lost 1 base, with 6 bases between them. Germline V gene sequence: CDR1 SGHAT, CDR2 FQNNGV. The CDR3 length is 13 residues. In DNA form, the CDR3 reads TGTGCCAGCAGCTTTGGAGGGAACACTGAAGCTTTCTTT. Protein sequence: CASSFGGNTEAFF.

The chain's CDR3 is CASSGDQTGVYTDTQYF. CDR3 bases: TGTGCCAGCAGTGGGGACCAGACAGGGGTTTACACAGATACGCAGTATTTT. The chain uses TRBV6-1 and TRBJ2-3, with TRBD1 identical over 8 bases. Germline trimming cut 4 bases from V and 2 bases from J; bases unmatched to any gene: 11. Germline V gene lookup returns CDR1 MNHNS and CDR2 SASEGT. This CDR3 region has 17 residues.

This chain links TRBV5-1 with TRBJ1-1, with D possibly being TRBD1 (6 bases). Germline assignment: CDR1 SGHRS and CDR2 YFSETQ. This CDR3 spans 17 amino acids. With 2 bases removed from V and 4 bases from J, the gap between germline ends came to 21 bases. The chain's CDR3 is CASSLRQARNHFTEAFF. CDR3 nucleotide sequence: TGCGCCAGCAGCTTACGACAGGCCAGGAATCACTTCACTGAAGCTTTCTTT.

V is TRBV7-2 and J is TRBJ1-2; no clear D gene. The CDR3 contains 14 residues. V gave up 2 bases and J gave up 8 bases, with 15 bases separating them. Germline loops: CDR1 SGHTA, CDR2 FQGNSA. CDR3 nucleotide sequence: TGTGCCAGCAGCTTAAGTACAACGGTGAGGGGCTACACCTTC. Translation: CASSLSTTVRGYTF.

CDR3 DNA: TGTGCCACCAGCAGATCTATTGGGCCCGAAGCTTTCTTT. Its translation is CATSRSIGPEAFF. The V and J genes are TRBV15 and TRBJ1-1; D call uncertain. The germline V and J ends were trimmed by 2 bases and 8 bases, with 12 bases remaining between them. Germline loops: CDR1 LNHNV, CDR2 YYDKDF (reference sequence). The CDR3 covers 13 residues.

This chain joins TRBV5-4 and TRBJ2-1, with TRBD1 matching over 8 bases. V trimming: 5 bases; J trimming: 8 bases; junction bases outside the gene matches: 3. This CDR3 spans 12 amino acids. In germline, CDR1 is SGHNT, CDR2 YYREEE (reference sequence). The chain's CDR3 is CASRETGDEQFF. The DNA of the CDR3 is TGTGCCAGCAGGGAGACAGGGGATGAGCAGTTCTTC.

The chain carries TRBV10-3 and TRBJ1-1; 11 bases match TRBD1. V was pared by 4 bases and J by 6 bases, with 4 bases of the junction left unmatched. Per the germline V gene, CDR1 is ENHRY and CDR2 is SYGVKD. The CDR3 runs to 14 residues. Here the CDR3 reads CAISAGQGVSEAFF. Here the CDR3 DNA reads TGTGCCATCAGTGCGGGACAGGGGGTCTCTGAAGCTTTCTTT.

The rearrangement uses TRBV7-2 and TRBJ2-1, with D possibly matching TRBD1 (6 bases). The CDR3 spans 14 residues. In germline, CDR1 is SGHTA, CDR2 FQGNSA. Trimming left V 5 bases short and J 5 bases short, with 13 bases between. This CDR3 is CASSLTGQHNEQFF. CDR3 sequence (DNA): TGTGCCAGCAGCCTGACAGGCCAACACAATGAGCAGTTCTTC.

The V gene is TRBV2, the J gene TRBJ1-5; D not certain. The V end was cut by 3 bases, the J end by 7 bases, with 19 bases between. The CDR3 runs 16 residues. Germline V gene sequence: CDR1 SNHLY, CDR2 FYNNEI. The CDR3 region is CASSDDLGLRGQPQHF. CDR3 in DNA: TGTGCCAGCAGTGACGACCTGGGCCTGAGAGGGCAGCCCCAGCATTTT.

This clone has just one count. This sequence joins TRBV19 and TRBJ2-3; 7 nucleotides match TRBD2. Losses at the gene ends were 7 bases for V and 4 bases for J; bases not matched to a gene: 8. CDR3 size: 14 residues. Germline CDR1 reads LNHDA; CDR2 reads SQIVND (reference sequence). The CDR3 DNA sequence: TGTGCCAGTAATAACGGGAGGATCCCAGATACGCAGTATTTT. It codes for CASNNGRIPDTQYF.

This clone came up a few times. This chain joins TRBV10-2 and TRBJ1-6, with a weak D call TRBD1 (5 bases). Germline-derived CDR1 and CDR2 are WSHSY and SAAADI. This CDR3 region has 14 residues. V lost 6 bases and J lost 8, with 14 bases in between. The CDR3 is CASRGTTYDSPLHF. DNA for the CDR3: TGCGCCAGCAGGGGGACTACATATGATTCACCCCTCCACTTT.

The chain carries TRBV29-1 and TRBJ1-1; TRBD1 agrees at 10 bases. Trimming removed 7 bases from V and 6 bases from J; junction bases left unmatched: 11. The CDR3 contains 14 residues. Per germline, CDR1 SQVTM and CDR2 ANQGSEA. The CDR3 sequence: CSAEAIGQGAEAFF. The CDR3 region has the DNA TGCAGCGCGGAAGCAATCGGACAGGGGGCTGAAGCTTTCTTT.

The gene calls are TRBV6-1 and TRBJ2-3; 10 bases agree with TRBD2. Germline-derived CDR1 and CDR2 are MNHNS and SASEGT. Unmatched junction bases numbered 9, after V lost 4 bases and J lost 5 bases. The CDR3 has 16 residues. In nucleotides, the CDR3 is TGTGCCAGCAGTGGCGGACTAGCGGTCGGCGGAGATACGCAGTATTTT. Its translation is CASSGGLAVGGDTQYF.

The chain uses TRBV27 and TRBJ2-1; weak D call: TRBD2 (5 bases). Trimming took 2 bases from V and 11 from J, leaving 13 bases between them. The CDR3 has 13 amino acids. Germline V gene lookup returns CDR1 MNHEY and CDR2 SMNVEV (reference sequence). CDR3 DNA sequence: TGTGCCAGCAGTTTAGGCACCGGGATAAAGCAGTTCTTC. Amino acid sequence: CASSLGTGIKQFF.

The chain is built from TRBV6-6 and TRBJ1-6; D is uncertain. The germline V and J ends were trimmed by 5 bases and 7 bases, with 18 bases remaining between them. The germline V gene has CDR1 MNHNY and CDR2 SVGAGI (reference sequence). This CDR3 is 16 amino acids long. CDR3 sequence (DNA): TGTGCCAGCAGTACGAGGGTTTCTTCTGGGAATTCACCCCTCCACTTT. Its protein is CASSTRVSSGNSPLHF.

The V and J genes are TRBV7-9 and TRBJ2-7; D unresolved. CDR3 length: 13 amino acids. The V end was cut by 3 bases, the J end by 3 bases, with 9 bases between. Per germline, CDR1 SEHNR and CDR2 FQNEAQ (reference sequence). Here the CDR3 DNA reads TGTGCCAGCAGCTTGTACAGACACTACGAGCAGTACTTC. As protein: CASSLYRHYEQYF.

The V call is TRBV7-3, the J call TRBJ2-3; 7 bases fit TRBD1. Unmatched junction bases numbered 10, after V lost 7 bases and J lost 0 bases. The CDR3 sequence is 16 residues long. Germline CDR1 SGHTA, CDR2 FQGTGA. The CDR3, as DNA: TGTGCCAGCAACCAAAGACAGGGAGTTAGCACAGATACGCAGTATTTT. Its translation is CASNQRQGVSTDTQYF.

A single count supports this clone. The CDR3 here is CASSTRDTQYF. CDR3 DNA: TGTGCCAGTAGTACCCGAGATACGCAGTATTTT. The chain has TRBV19 and TRBJ2-3; D is ambiguous. Between the trimmed V and J ends, which lost 4 bases and 5 bases, there was a span of 4 bases. This CDR3 has 11 residues. Germline V gene data show CDR1 as LNHDA and CDR2 as SQIVND (reference sequence).